This paragraph reports one T cell receptor (beta chain). This entry belongs to a study of PD-L1 blockade in urothelial cancer. On the study more broadly: In terms of prior chemotherapy, patients had received 0 to 3 regimens.

CDR1 is MDHEN and CDR2 is SYDVKM in the germline V gene. The V end was cut by 6 bases, the J end by 0 bases, with 15 bases between. There are 16 residues in the CDR3. Repertoires were generated with immunoSEQ multiplex PCR, while TCRdb's copy carries only in-frame clones and drops some. Of 95,000 to 150,000 clones in the sample, about 83% were seen once. Documented time point: peripheral blood 6 weeks after treatment start. Each patient presented with locally advanced or metastatic urothelial carcinoma. Material: PBMCs, obtained around atezolizumab (anti-PD-L1) treatment. The chain couples TRBV28 to TRBJ2-1; D ambiguous. This clonotype originated in a man aged 45-65 years with urothelial cancer. The chain's CDR3 is CASRPWAQSSYNEQFF. The CDR3 nucleotides read TGTGCCAGCAGGCCCTGGGCCCAGAGCTCCTACAATGAGCAGTTCTTC.